The 16 T cell receptor beta chains presented below share a single source sample, sequenced in a study of T cell changes during pregnancy in multiple sclerosis. Measured with immunoSEQ multiplex PCR; TCRdb has only the in-frame clones, and not every one. The table records about 24,000 clones, 90% of them present only once. Here the sequenced sample was CD8+ T cells from peripheral blood mononuclear cells, taken in the third trimester of pregnancy. These receptors were obtained from a female donor in good health, enrolled as a control in a pregnancy study.

The chain joins TRBV14 to TRBJ2-1, with 11 bases that match TRBD2. This CDR3 contains 17 residues. Looked up from germline, CDR1 is SGHDN and CDR2 is FVKESK. Germline trimming cut 0 bases from V and 10 bases from J; bases unmatched to any gene: 11. In DNA, the CDR3 is TGTGCCAGCAGCCAAGAGGCTCTAGCGGGAGGTTGGGGCGAGCAGTTCTTC. Translation gives CASSQEALAGGWGEQFF.

The chain is built from TRBV25-1 and TRBJ1-2; TRBD1 might be the D (6 bases). CDR1 is MGHDK and CDR2 is SYGVNS in the germline V gene. The CDR3 has 14 amino acids. Trimming removed 4 bases from V and 2 bases from J, with 11 bases in between. CDR3 residues: CASSVGGGNYGYTF. The CDR3 DNA sequence: TGTGCCAGCAGTGTGGGAGGGGGGAACTATGGCTACACCTTC.

The rearrangement links TRBV6-6 to TRBJ1-5; perhaps TRBD1 as D (5 bases). V dropped 4 bases and J dropped 7 bases, with 11 bases sitting between them. The CDR3 contains 13 residues. Germline CDR1 is MNHNY and CDR2 is SVGAGI (reference sequence). CDR3 in amino acids: CASSFDSTQPQHF. The CDR3 DNA sequence: TGTGCCAGCAGTTTCGACAGTACGCAGCCCCAGCATTTT.

This sequence joins TRBV7-7 and TRBJ2-6, with no clear D. Trimming took off 5 bases at V and 5 bases at J, with 22 bases between the two ends. Germline V CDR1 and CDR2: SSHAT, FNYEAQ (reference sequence). There are 18 residues in the CDR3. CDR3 coding DNA: TGTGCCAGCAGCATGTCCTCAGTGCCACAAAGTCGGGCCAACGTCCTGACTTTC. Translated: CASSMSSVPQSRANVLTF.

The gene calls are TRBV14 and TRBJ1-2, with D possibly being TRBD1 (5 bases). This CDR3 is built from 13 residues. V lost 3 bases, J lost 4 bases, and 9 bases lay in between. Germline assignment: CDR1 SGHDN and CDR2 FVKESK. The CDR3 nucleotides read TGTGCCAGCAGCCAGACAGAGCTCTATGGCTACACCTTC. As protein: CASSQTELYGYTF.

A single count supports this clone. This chain uses TRBV7-8 with TRBJ1-1; no firm D call. Germline V lookup: CDR1 SGHVS, CDR2 FQNEAQ. V lost 0 bases and J lost 3, with 5 bases in between. The CDR3 has 13 residues. The CDR3 DNA reads TGTGCCAGCAGCTTAGCCTCAGACACTGAAGCTTTCTTT. It encodes CASSLASDTEAFF.

This clone was observed a handful of times. V and J are TRBV19 and TRBJ1-1; no firm D call. The germline V gene has CDR1 LNHDA and CDR2 SQIVND (reference sequence). This CDR3 is 15 amino acids long. Trimming stripped 10 bases from V and 1 base from J, with 19 bases between. CDR3: CATSAGRERNTEAFF. DNA of the CDR3: TGTGCCACATCGGCAGGACGGGAGAGGAACACTGAAGCTTTCTTT.

J is TRBJ2-5 and V is TRBV7-8; maybe TRBD1 (6 bases). Near its end, the DNA agrees better with TRBJ2-7, so the J call may be wrong. Germline values: CDR1 SGHVS, CDR2 FQNEAQ. This CDR3 region has 13 residues. CDR3 nucleotides: TGTGCCAGCAGCCAACTGGACAGTTACGAGCAGTACTTC. It yields the protein CASSQLDSYEQYF.

The chain has TRBV11-3 and TRBJ2-1, with D possibly matching TRBD2 (5 bases). CDR3 length: 15 residues. Germline CDR1 reads SGHNT; CDR2 reads YENEEA. V gave up 2 bases and J gave up 3 bases, with 11 bases separating them. DNA of the CDR3: TGTGCCAGCAGCTTAAGGTTAGCGCGCTACAATGAGCAGTTCTTC. Its protein is CASSLRLARYNEQFF.

The rearrangement joins TRBV4-1 to TRBJ1-1, with 7 bases matching TRBD1. Germline CDR1 and CDR2: MGHRA and YSYEKL. Losses at the gene ends were 0 bases for V and 3 bases for J; bases not matched to a gene: 4. This CDR3 region has 15 residues. CDR3 DNA sequence: TGCGCCAGCAGCCAAGATTCGGGACAGTACACTGAAGCTTTCTTT. It translates to CASSQDSGQYTEAFF.

This clone is medium-sized (0.01 to 0.1%) by share. This chain uses TRBV18 with TRBJ2-3; TRBD1 is a possible D gene (6 bases). V dropped 8 bases and J dropped 2 bases, with 17 bases sitting between them. Germline CDR1 reads KGHSH; CDR2 reads LQKENI. The CDR3 has 15 residues. The chain's CDR3 is CASNTRGHYTDTQYF. The CDR3 DNA reads TGTGCCAGCAACACCAGGGGACATTACACAGATACGCAGTATTTT.

The chain uses TRBV7-8 and TRBJ1-5; D not resolved. Looked up from germline, CDR1 is SGHVS and CDR2 is FQNEAQ. The CDR3 length is 17 residues. V was pared by 2 bases and J by 0 bases, with 14 bases between. CDR3 nucleotide sequence: TGTGCCAGCAGCTTATTGCGGGTGACTTATAGCAATCAGCCCCAGCATTTT. Its translation: CASSLLRVTYSNQPQHF.

The chain couples TRBV19 to TRBJ1-4; D gene ambiguous. Trimming shortened V by 2 bases and J by 4 bases, and 8 bases separated the two germline ends. The germline V gene encodes CDR1 LNHDA and CDR2 SQIVND (reference sequence). The CDR3 consists of 14 residues. The CDR3 DNA is TGTGCCAGTAGTATAATACGGAGTAATGAAAAACTGTTTTTT. Translation: CASSIIRSNEKLFF.

The rearrangement joins TRBV7-8 to TRBJ1-4; unclear D gene. Trimming took off 5 bases at V and 8 bases at J, with 12 bases between the two ends. CDR1 and CDR2 from the germline V gene are SGHVS and FQNEAQ. There are 13 residues in the CDR3. The CDR3 spells CASSTISKEKLFF. The CDR3 nucleotides are TGTGCCAGCAGCACTATTTCAAAAGAAAAACTGTTTTTT.

This clone has just one count. The rearrangement links TRBV19 to TRBJ1-1; no firm D call. Per the germline V gene, CDR1 is LNHDA and CDR2 is SQIVND (reference sequence). The CDR3 loop spans 14 amino acids. V lost 3 bases to trimming and J lost 1 base, with 9 bases between them. The CDR3 DNA follows: TGTGCCAGTAGTATCGGAGGCGGGAACACTGAAGCTTTCTTT. This gives the protein CASSIGGGNTEAFF.

A single count supports this clone. Sequence at one end of the junction differs from germline and may be a read error. J is TRBJ1-5 and V is TRBV6-1; the D gene is possibly TRBD1 (6 bases). CDR3 length: 15 residues. Per germline, CDR1 MNHNS and CDR2 SASEGT. CDR3 amino acids: CAGSEGQFGNQPQHF. For the CDR3, the DNA is TGTGCCGGCAGTGAAGGACAGTTTGGCAATCAGCCCCAGCATTTT.